What follows are 25 T cell receptor beta chains derived from one specimen sequenced in a study of beta chain features in type 1 diabetes. These receptors' targets are unknown. Study-wide results and caveats: Patients with Type 1 diabetes showed moderately but significantly shorter TCRB CDR3s in all four CD4+ subsets.

Of the isolated RNA, all was reverse transcribed, and so the sequenced material was expressed TCRB transcripts. Method: immunoSEQ multiplex PCR; TCRdb's copy keeps in-frame clones and lacks some. The repertoire includes about 650,000 clones, around 12% of them detected once, and around 0.12% sits in the top ten. Sequencing input: naive CD4+ T cells from blood. Receptors were obtained from a man aged 25-45 years with type 1 diabetes.

The chain links TRBV7-2 to TRBJ1-1; D unclear. This CDR3 contains 12 residues. Germline lookup yields CDR1 SGHTA and CDR2 FQGNSA. Trimming removed 2 bases from V and 7 bases from J, with 8 bases in between. The chain's CDR3 is CASSLFPVEAFF. The CDR3 DNA reads TGTGCCAGCAGCTTATTTCCTGTTGAAGCTTTCTTT.

This clone appeared a few times. This chain links TRBV5-6 with TRBJ2-5; D unresolved. There are 15 residues in the CDR3. Per the germline V gene, CDR1 is SGHDT and CDR2 is YYEEEE. Trimming cost V 4 bases and J 4 bases, with 17 bases left between them. The DNA for the CDR3 is TGTGCCAGCAGCCCCTCGGTGGGAACGGGAGAGACCCAGTACTTC. Residues: CASSPSVGTGETQYF.

This clone was observed a handful of times. The same CDR3 is also encoded by other DNA sequences in this sample. This chain uses TRBV7-2 with TRBJ2-7; D not certain. In germline, CDR1 is SGHTA, CDR2 FQGNSA. V dropped 5 bases and J dropped 2 bases, with 10 bases sitting between them. The CDR3 spans 13 residues. For the CDR3, the DNA is TGTGCCAGCAGCCCACCTGGGGCCTACGAGCAGTACTTC. It specifies CASSPPGAYEQYF.

This clone was observed a few times. The chain uses TRBV14 and TRBJ2-1, with D possibly being TRBD2 (6 bases). The V end was cut by 4 bases, the J end by 4 bases, with 8 bases between. The V gene's germline CDR1 is SGHDN and CDR2 FVKESK. The CDR3 has 13 residues. The CDR3 nucleotides are TGTGCCAGCAGCCCTCGGGAGTACAATGAGCAGTTCTTC. It codes for CASSPREYNEQFF.

There are a few counts of this clone. The chain links TRBV6-5 to TRBJ1-5; weak D call: TRBD1 (5 bases). The CDR3 runs 15 residues. The ends were cut back, 6 bases at V and 3 bases at J, with 15 bases in the middle. In germline, CDR1 is MNHEY, CDR2 SVGAGI. The CDR3 here is CASRLGPSINQPQHF. The CDR3 DNA reads TGTGCCAGCAGGCTGGGACCGAGTATCAATCAGCCCCAGCATTTT.

The rearrangement uses TRBV7-2 and TRBJ2-7; 9 nucleotides align to TRBD1. With 5 bases clipped from V and 3 bases from J, the junction kept 5 bases outside the gene matches. In germline, CDR1 is SGHTA, CDR2 FQGNSA. The CDR3 runs to 14 residues. The DNA for the CDR3 is TGTGCCAGCAGCCCCCGGGACAGGGACTACGAGCAGTACTTC. It specifies CASSPRDRDYEQYF.

The chain joins TRBV9 to TRBJ1-2, with D hard to call. The CDR3 spans 17 residues. Germline V gene data show CDR1 as SGDLS and CDR2 as YYNGEE. Trimming pared 0 bases from V and 0 bases from J, leaving 15 bases between. CDR3 region: CASSVGIGLPANYGYTF. For the CDR3, the DNA is TGTGCCAGCAGCGTAGGTATAGGCTTACCCGCTAACTATGGCTACACCTTC.

The rearrangement links TRBV5-4 to TRBJ2-4; the D is unclear. V was clipped by 3 bases and J by 1 base, with 11 bases between them. The CDR3 runs 15 residues. Germline values: CDR1 SGHNT, CDR2 YYREEE (reference sequence). The CDR3 DNA reads as TGTGCCAGCAGCTCCCTAGGAGTGGCCAAAAACATTCAGTACTTC. Its translation is CASSSLGVAKNIQYF.

This clone turned up a few times. V gene TRBV10-3 combines with J gene TRBJ1-1; no firm D call. CDR1 and CDR2 (germline): ENHRY, SYGVKD. The CDR3 sequence is 14 residues long. Trimming left V 0 bases short and J 0 bases short, with 5 bases between. CDR3 DNA: TGTGCCATCAGTGAGTCGCCCGTGAACACTGAAGCTTTCTTT. It is translated as CAISESPVNTEAFF.

This clone was found many times. The genes are TRBV10-1 and TRBJ1-3; D is possibly TRBD1 (5 bases). V was clipped by 2 bases and J by 0 bases, with 5 bases between them. This CDR3 region has 14 residues. Germline CDR1 WNHNN, CDR2 SYGVQD (reference sequence). CDR3 DNA: TGCGCCAGCAGTGAGGACAGCTCTGGAAACACCATATATTTT. Translated: CASSEDSSGNTIYF.

This clone was recorded a few times. The chain uses TRBV6-5 and TRBJ1-2; D call uncertain. In germline, CDR1 is MNHEY, CDR2 SVGAGI. This CDR3 contains 12 residues. The germline V and J ends were trimmed by 1 base and 7 bases, with 7 bases remaining between them. CDR3 sequence: CASSYWEVGYTF. CDR3 nucleotides: TGTGCCAGCAGTTACTGGGAGGTTGGCTACACCTTC.

V usage is TRBV6-6 and J usage is TRBJ2-7; the D gene could be TRBD1 or TRBD2 (5 bases each). Deletions cut 2 bases from V and 7 bases from J, with 12 bases between. In germline, CDR1 is MNHNY, CDR2 SVGAGI (reference sequence). This CDR3 comprises 13 residues. Here the CDR3 reads CASSYVGVGEQYF. CDR3 in DNA: TGTGCCAGCAGTTACGTGGGGGTAGGTGAGCAGTACTTC.

This clone was detected a few times. This chain links TRBV5-1 with TRBJ2-7; D possibly corresponds to TRBD2 (5 bases). The CDR3 totals 14 residues. Trimming stripped 4 bases from V and 4 bases from J, with 15 bases between. Germline CDR1 reads SGHRS; CDR2 reads YFSETQ. CDR3 coding DNA: TGCGCCAGCAGCCTCGGCGAGGGCTTATACGAGCAGTACTTC. Translation: CASSLGEGLYEQYF.

The gene calls are TRBV5-1 and TRBJ1-6; 10 bases line up with TRBD1. The CDR3 runs 14 residues. Germline V gene lookup returns CDR1 SGHRS and CDR2 YFSETQ. V lost 4 bases and J lost 9; bases outside the gene matches: 4. Here the CDR3 reads CASSVDRGLSPLHF. DNA for the CDR3: TGCGCCAGCAGCGTCGACAGGGGGCTTTCACCCCTCCACTTT.

The chain is built from TRBV28 and TRBJ2-1; 7 bases line up with TRBD1. Germline CDR1 reads MDHEN; CDR2 reads SYDVKM. The CDR3 extends over 12 amino acids. The J segment lost 9 bases and the V segment lost 6 bases, leaving 5 bases of the junction unmatched. This CDR3 is CASRSTGSEQFF. CDR3 DNA sequence: TGTGCCAGCAGATCGACAGGGAGTGAGCAGTTCTTC.

J is TRBJ2-3 and V is TRBV5-1, with D maybe TRBD1 (6 bases). The CDR3 extends over 12 amino acids. CDR1 and CDR2 from the germline V gene are SGHRS and YFSETQ. V gave up 7 bases and J gave up 0 bases, with 6 bases separating them. CDR3 protein: CASQGSTDTQYF. The DNA for the CDR3 is TGCGCCAGCCAGGGGAGCACAGATACGCAGTATTTT.

This clone was detected a few times. In nucleotides, the CDR3 is TGTGCCAGCAGTAGGGGAAGTCGTGAACAGCCCCAGCATTTT. Protein sequence: CASSRGSREQPQHF. The chain joins TRBV27 to TRBJ1-5, with D maybe TRBD1 (5 bases). CDR3 length equals 14 residues. The germline gives CDR1 MNHEY, CDR2 SMNVEV (reference sequence). The V end was cut by 5 bases, the J end by 7 bases, with 15 bases between.

This clone was observed a few times. Other DNA sequences in the sample encode the same CDR3. The chain combines TRBV5-1 with TRBJ2-5; no definite D call. The V end was cut by 0 bases, the J end by 2 bases, with 8 bases between. The CDR3 length is 14 residues. Germline CDR1 and CDR2: SGHRS and YFSETQ. The CDR3 coding sequence is TGCGCCAGCAGCTTGGTGCCAGGTCAAGAGACCCAGTACTTC. It codes for CASSLVPGQETQYF. The full variable domain, with the rest looked up from reference TRBV5-1 and TRBJ2-5, is KAGVTQTPRYLIKTRGQQVTLSCSPISGHRSVSWYQQTPGQGLQFLFEYFSETQRNKGNFPGRFSGRQFSNSRSEMNVSTLELGDSALYLCASSLVPGQETQYFGPGTRLLVL.

The CDR3 DNA reads TGTGCCAGCAGATTTTCGTTGGGGGCAGTTAATGAAAAACTGTTTTTT. This translates into CASRFSLGAVNEKLFF. This sequence joins TRBV6-6 and TRBJ1-4; tentative D call: TRBD1 (6 bases). Trimming pared 6 bases from V and 4 bases from J, leaving 18 bases between. Germline loops: CDR1 MNHNY, CDR2 SVGAGI (reference sequence). There are 16 residues in the CDR3.

This rearrangement joins TRBV7-2 to TRBJ2-1; D is unclear. From germline, CDR1 is SGHTA and CDR2 FQGNSA. The CDR3 is made up of 17 amino acids. V lost 5 bases and J lost 0, with 17 bases in between. The CDR3 spells CASSLTRGQGSYNEQFF. The CDR3 DNA sequence: TGTGCCAGCAGCCTCACCCGCGGCCAAGGCTCCTACAATGAGCAGTTCTTC.

The CDR3 protein is CATSSGKMGDSNQPQHF. The CDR3 coding sequence is TGTGCCACCAGCAGCGGAAAGATGGGGGATTCCAATCAGCCCCAGCATTTT. The V and J genes are TRBV15 and TRBJ1-5, with D perhaps TRBD1 (5 bases). The CDR3 contains 17 residues. Germline values: CDR1 LNHNV, CDR2 YYDKDF (reference sequence). V dropped 3 bases and J dropped 3 bases, with 18 bases sitting between them.

This clone was picked up a small number of times. This rearrangement joins TRBV7-2 to TRBJ2-3; 9 positions agree with TRBD2. Germline-derived CDR1 and CDR2 are SGHTA and FQGNSA. The CDR3 loop spans 15 amino acids. The ends lost 3 bases at V and 1 base at J; junction bases unmatched: 2. CDR3 nucleotides: TGTGCCAGCAGCTTTGGACTAGCGCGCACAGATACGCAGTATTTT. This translates into CASSFGLARTDTQYF.

This clone has a handful of counts. CDR3 loop: CASSRDAAYNEQFF. Written as DNA, the CDR3 is TGCGCCAGCAGCCGGGATGCGGCCTACAATGAGCAGTTCTTC. The rearrangement uses TRBV5-1 and TRBJ2-1; D is possibly TRBD2 (5 bases). CDR1 and CDR2 (germline): SGHRS, YFSETQ. This CDR3 spans 14 amino acids. V gave up 4 bases and J gave up 2 bases, with 10 bases separating them.

The chain has TRBV12-5 and TRBJ2-1; 8 bases fit TRBD2. CDR3 length: 15 residues. Germline V gene sequence: CDR1 LGHNT, CDR2 FRNRAP. The ends lost 6 bases at V and 2 bases at J; junction bases unmatched: 6. CDR3 amino acids: CASGPRGGAYNEQFF. The CDR3 DNA is TGTGCTAGTGGGCCTCGGGGGGGCGCCTACAATGAGCAGTTCTTC.

V usage is TRBV4-3 and J usage is TRBJ1-2; the D is unclear. CDR3 length: 14 residues. Germline CDR1 is LGHNA and CDR2 is YSLEER. Deletions cut 1 base from V and 4 bases from J, with 10 bases between. The CDR3, as DNA: TGCGCCAGCAGCCAAGGGGAGGGTTCCTATGGCTACACCTTC. Translation gives CASSQGEGSYGYTF.